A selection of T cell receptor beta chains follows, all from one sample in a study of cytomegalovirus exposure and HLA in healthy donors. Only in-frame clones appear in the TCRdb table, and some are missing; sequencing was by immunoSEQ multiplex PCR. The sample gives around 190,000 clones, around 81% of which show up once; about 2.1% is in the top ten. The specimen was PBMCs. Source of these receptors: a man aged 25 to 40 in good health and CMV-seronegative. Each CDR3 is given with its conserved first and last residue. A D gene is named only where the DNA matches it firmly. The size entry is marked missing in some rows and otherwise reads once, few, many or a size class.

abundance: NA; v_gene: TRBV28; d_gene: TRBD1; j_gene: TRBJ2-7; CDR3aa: CASSQTGEEQYF; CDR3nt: TGTGCCAGCAGTCAAACAGGGGAGGAGCAGTACTTC
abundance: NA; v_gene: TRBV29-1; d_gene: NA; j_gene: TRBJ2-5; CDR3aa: CSVVTIAEETQYF; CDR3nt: TGCAGCGTGGTAACCATAGCGGAAGAGACCCAGTACTTC
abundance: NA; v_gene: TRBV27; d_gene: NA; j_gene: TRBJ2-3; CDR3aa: CASSSLGVATDTQYF; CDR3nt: TGTGCCAGCAGTTCCTTGGGAGTAGCCACAGATACGCAGTATTTT
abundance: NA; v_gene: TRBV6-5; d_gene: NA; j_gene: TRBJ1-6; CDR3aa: CASSYSRENSPLHF; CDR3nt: TGTGCCAGCAGTTACTCTCGAGAAAATTCACCCCTCCACTTT
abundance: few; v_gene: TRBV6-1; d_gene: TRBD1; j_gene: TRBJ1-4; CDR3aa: CASSEALGTGSREKLFF; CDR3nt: TGTGCCAGCAGTGAAGCGCTGGGGACAGGGTCCCGTGAAAAACTGTTTTTT
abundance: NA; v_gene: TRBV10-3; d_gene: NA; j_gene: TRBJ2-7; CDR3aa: CAISPRQVDSYEQYF; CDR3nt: TGTGCCATCAGTCCCAGGCAGGTGGATTCCTACGAGCAGTACTTC
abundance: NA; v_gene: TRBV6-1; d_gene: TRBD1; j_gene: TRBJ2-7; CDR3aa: CASSVSGTGLYEQYF; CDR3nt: TGTGCCAGCAGTGTCTCCGGGACAGGGCTCTACGAGCAGTACTTC
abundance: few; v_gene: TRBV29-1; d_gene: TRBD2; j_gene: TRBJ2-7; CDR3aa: CSGQAGAGGSYEQYF; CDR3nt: TGCAGCGGCCAGGCAGGGGCGGGGGGATCCTACGAGCAGTACTTC
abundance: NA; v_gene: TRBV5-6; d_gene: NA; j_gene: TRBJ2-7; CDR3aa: CASSLARSQSYEQYF; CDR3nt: TGTGCCAGCAGCTTGGCGAGAAGCCAATCCTACGAGCAGTACTTC
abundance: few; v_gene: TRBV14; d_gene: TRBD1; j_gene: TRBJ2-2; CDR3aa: CASRRTGSTGELFF; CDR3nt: TGTGCCAGCAGAAGGACAGGAAGCACCGGGGAGCTGTTTTTT
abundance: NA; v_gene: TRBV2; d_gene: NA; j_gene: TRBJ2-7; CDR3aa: CARGLSGNYEQYF; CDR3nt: TGTGCCAGAGGCCTTAGCGGAAACTACGAGCAGTACTTC
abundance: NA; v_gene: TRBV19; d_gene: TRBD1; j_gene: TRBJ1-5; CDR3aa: CASSLTGLSNQPQHF; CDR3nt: TGTGCCAGTAGTCTGACAGGGCTTAGCAATCAGCCCCAGCATTTT
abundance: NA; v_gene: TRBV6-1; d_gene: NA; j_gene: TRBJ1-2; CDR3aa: CASSEAAGAYGYTF; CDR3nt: TGTGCCAGCAGTGAAGCGGCCGGAGCTTATGGCTACACCTTC
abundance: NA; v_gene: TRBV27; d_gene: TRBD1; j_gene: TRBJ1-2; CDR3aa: CASGQVNYGYTF; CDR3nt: TGTGCCAGCGGACAGGTAAACTATGGCTACACCTTC
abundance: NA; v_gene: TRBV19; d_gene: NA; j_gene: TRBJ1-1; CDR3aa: CASSIKFLANTEAFF; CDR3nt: TGTGCCAGTAGTATAAAGTTTTTAGCGAACACTGAAGCTTTCTTT
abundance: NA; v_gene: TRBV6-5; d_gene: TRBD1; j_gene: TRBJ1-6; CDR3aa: CASRSKDRRSSPLHF; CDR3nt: TGTGCCAGCAGATCTAAGGACAGGAGAAGTTCACCCCTCCACTTT
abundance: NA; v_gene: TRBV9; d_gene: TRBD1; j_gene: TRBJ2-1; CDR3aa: CASSVTGDWGNEQFF; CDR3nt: TGTGCCAGCAGCGTGACAGGGGATTGGGGCAATGAGCAGTTCTTC
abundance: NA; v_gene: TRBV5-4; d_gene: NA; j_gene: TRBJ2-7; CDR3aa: CASSWEIASRVEQYF; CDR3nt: TGTGCCAGCAGCTGGGAGATCGCATCTCGGGTTGAGCAGTACTTC
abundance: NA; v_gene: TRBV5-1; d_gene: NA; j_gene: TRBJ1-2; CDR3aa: CASSPRGPDDVYTF; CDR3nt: TGCGCCAGCAGCCCCCGTGGGCCCGACGATGTCTACACCTTC
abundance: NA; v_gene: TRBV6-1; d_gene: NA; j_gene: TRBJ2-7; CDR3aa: CASKDKTYEQYF; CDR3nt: TGTGCCAGCAAGGACAAGACCTACGAGCAGTACTTC
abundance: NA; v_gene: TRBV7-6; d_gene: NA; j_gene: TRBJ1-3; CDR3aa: CASSSQATAPSGNTIYF; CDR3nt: TGTGCCAGCAGCTCGCAGGCGACAGCCCCATCTGGAAACACCATATATTTT
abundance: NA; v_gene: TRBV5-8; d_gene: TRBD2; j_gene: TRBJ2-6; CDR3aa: CASRRVILAGASGANVLTF; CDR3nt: TGTGCCAGCAGGCGGGTTATTCTAGCGGGAGCATCTGGGGCCAACGTCCTGACTTTC
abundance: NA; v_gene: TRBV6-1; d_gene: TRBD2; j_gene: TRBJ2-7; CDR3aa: CASSEELAGVDEQYF; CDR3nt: TGTGCCAGCAGTGAAGAGCTAGCGGGAGTCGACGAGCAGTACTTC
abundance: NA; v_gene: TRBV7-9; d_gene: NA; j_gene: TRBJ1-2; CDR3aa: CASSPGGGHQAYGYTF; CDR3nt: TGTGCCAGCAGCCCGGGGGGGGGTCATCAAGCCTATGGCTACACCTTC
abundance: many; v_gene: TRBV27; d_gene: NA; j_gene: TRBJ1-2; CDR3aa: CASSLSPPGLYGYTF; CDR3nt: TGTGCCAGCAGTTTATCCCCCCCGGGACTCTATGGCTACACCTTC
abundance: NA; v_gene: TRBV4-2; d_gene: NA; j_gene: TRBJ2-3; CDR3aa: CASSQRSGSTDTQYF; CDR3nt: TGTGCCAGCAGCCAAAGGAGCGGCAGCACAGATACGCAGTATTTT
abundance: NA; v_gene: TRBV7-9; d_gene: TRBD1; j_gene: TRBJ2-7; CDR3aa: CASSHWDSSHEQYF; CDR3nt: TGTGCCAGCAGCCATTGGGACAGTTCCCACGAGCAGTACTTC
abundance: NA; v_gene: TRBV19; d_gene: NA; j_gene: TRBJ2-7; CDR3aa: CASSIQGRYEQYF; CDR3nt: TGTGCCAGTAGTATACAGGGCCGCTACGAGCAGTACTTC
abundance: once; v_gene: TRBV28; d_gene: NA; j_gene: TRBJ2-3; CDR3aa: CASSPPGYRGGVQYF; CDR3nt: TGTGCCAGCAGTCCTCCGGGTTACAGGGGGGGGGTACAGTATTTT
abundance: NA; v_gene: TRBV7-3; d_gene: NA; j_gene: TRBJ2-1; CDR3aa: CASSYTGSEQFF; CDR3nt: TGTGCCAGCAGCTACACAGGGTCTGAGCAGTTCTTC
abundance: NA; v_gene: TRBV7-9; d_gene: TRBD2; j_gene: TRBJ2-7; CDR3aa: CASSSGLAGRYEQYF; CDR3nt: TGTGCCAGCAGCTCCGGACTAGCGGGGCGCTACGAGCAGTACTTC
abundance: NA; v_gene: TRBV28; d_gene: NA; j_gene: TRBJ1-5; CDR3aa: CASSLWGSGRDDQPQHF; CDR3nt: TGTGCCAGCAGTTTATGGGGCTCGGGGAGGGATGATCAGCCCCAGCATTTT